The T cell receptor beta chain under discussion was sequenced for a study of blood T cell repertoires in COVID-19. At the level of the study: The United States, Italy and Spain provided the acute and convalescent COVID-19 samples. The cDNA or gDNA used as material had been derived from T cells, B-cell-depleted T cells, or PBMCs.

Trimming stripped 4 bases from V and 2 bases from J, with 15 bases between. Germline-derived CDR1 and CDR2 are KGHSH and LQKENI. The CDR3 loop spans 16 amino acids. The Seattle patients, enrolled during active infection, were followed longitudinally. Original processing methods: Counts of nucleated cells, estimated from reference gene primer amplification, were obtained. Libraries were prepared by immunoSEQ multiplex PCR; TCRdb keeps only in-frame clonotypes and omits some of them. That table gives V, J and clone size, and the DNA gave D and trimming. The data contain about 500,000 clones, 85% to 90% of them singletons.

The rearrangement links TRBV18 to TRBJ1-3, with D maybe TRBD1 (6 bases). Sequencing was done on a sample of peripheral blood. This sequence was found in a woman aged 50 to 60 with COVID-19, enrolled during active disease. The CDR3 spells CASSLTGLQTGNTIYF. CDR3 DNA: TGTGCCAGCTCACTAACAGGGTTACAAACTGGAAACACCATATATTTT.